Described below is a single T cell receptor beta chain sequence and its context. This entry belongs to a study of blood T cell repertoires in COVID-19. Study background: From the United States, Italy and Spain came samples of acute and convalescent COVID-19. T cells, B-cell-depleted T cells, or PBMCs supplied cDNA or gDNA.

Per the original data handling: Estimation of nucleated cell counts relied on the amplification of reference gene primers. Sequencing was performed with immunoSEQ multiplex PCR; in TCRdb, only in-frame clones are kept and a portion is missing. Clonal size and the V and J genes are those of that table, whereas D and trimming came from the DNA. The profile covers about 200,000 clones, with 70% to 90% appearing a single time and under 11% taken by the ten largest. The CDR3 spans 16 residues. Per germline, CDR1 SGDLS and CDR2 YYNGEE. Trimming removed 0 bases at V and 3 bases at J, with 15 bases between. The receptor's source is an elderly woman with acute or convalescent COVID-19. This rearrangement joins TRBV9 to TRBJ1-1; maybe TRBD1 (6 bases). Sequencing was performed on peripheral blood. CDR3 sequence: CASSVAGGASHTEAFF. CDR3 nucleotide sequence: TGTGCCAGCAGCGTAGCGGGGGGCGCTTCCCACACTGAAGCTTTCTTT.